These T cell receptor beta chains were read from a single sample in a study of T cells in localized non-small cell lung cancer. The method was immunoSEQ multiplex PCR; TCRdb's version includes in-frame clones alone and lacks a portion of them. The sample records 30,000 to 40,000 clones, roughly 90% being singletons. This specimen consisted of peripheral blood mononuclear cells, obtained before any cancer treatment. These receptors came from a male donor at least 60 years old with stage II lung adenocarcinoma. Both conserved end residues are part of each CDR3. A D gene is named only where the DNA matches it firmly. Only part of the rows carry a size: once, few, many, or a class if the clone is expanded.

cdr3_aa: CSVALGDRGAFF; cdr3_nt: TGCAGCGTCGCCCTGGGAGACCGGGGGGCTTTCTTT; d_call: .; j_call: TRBJ1-1; clone_size: once; cdr3_length: 12; v_call: TRBV29-1
cdr3_aa: CRTDRVYGYTF; cdr3_nt: TGCAGGACGGACAGGGTCTATGGCTACACCTTC; d_call: TRBD1; j_call: TRBJ1-2; clone_size: .; cdr3_length: 11; v_call: TRBV20-1
cdr3_aa: CASSEVRDTQYF; cdr3_nt: TGCGCCAGCAGTGAAGTTCGGGATACGCAGTATTTT; d_call: .; j_call: TRBJ2-3; clone_size: .; cdr3_length: 12; v_call: TRBV10-1
cdr3_aa: CASSVALPGTGAEGTDTQYF; cdr3_nt: TGTGCCAGCAGCGTAGCTCTTCCCGGGACAGGGGCCGAGGGCACAGATACGCAGTATTTT; d_call: TRBD1; j_call: TRBJ2-3; clone_size: few; cdr3_length: 20; v_call: TRBV9
cdr3_aa: CAIRIDRVVGGYTF; cdr3_nt: TGTGCCATCAGGATAGACAGGGTGGTTGGTGGCTACACCTTC; d_call: TRBD1; j_call: TRBJ1-2; clone_size: few; cdr3_length: 14; v_call: TRBV10-3
cdr3_aa: CASGSGNEETQYF; cdr3_nt: TGCGCCAGCGGTAGCGGGAACGAAGAGACCCAGTACTTC; d_call: TRBD2; j_call: TRBJ2-5; clone_size: .; cdr3_length: 13; v_call: TRBV5-1
cdr3_aa: CASGGYYTLSGNTIYF; cdr3_nt: TGTGCCAGCGGCGGTTATTATACGCTCTCTGGAAACACCATATATTTT; d_call: .; j_call: TRBJ1-3; clone_size: .; cdr3_length: 16; v_call: TRBV28
cdr3_aa: CASRAGSFYNEQFF; cdr3_nt: TGTGCCAGCCGGGCGGGATCCTTCTACAATGAGCAGTTCTTC; d_call: .; j_call: TRBJ2-1; clone_size: .; cdr3_length: 14; v_call: TRBV7-8
cdr3_aa: CASSSGTGGNQYF; cdr3_nt: TGTGCCAGCAGTTCCGGCACAGGGGGGAACCAGTACTTC; d_call: TRBD1; j_call: TRBJ2-5; clone_size: .; cdr3_length: 13; v_call: TRBV7-7
cdr3_aa: CASTWDRDYGYTF; cdr3_nt: TGTGCCAGCACGTGGGACAGGGACTATGGCTACACCTTC; d_call: TRBD1; j_call: TRBJ1-2; clone_size: .; cdr3_length: 13; v_call: TRBV2
cdr3_aa: CASSSGQPNQPQHF; cdr3_nt: TGCGCCAGCAGCTCTGGACAGCCCAATCAGCCCCAGCATTTT; d_call: .; j_call: TRBJ1-5; clone_size: .; cdr3_length: 14; v_call: TRBV5-1
cdr3_aa: CASLMTGSKTEAFF; cdr3_nt: TGTGCCAGCTTAATGACAGGGAGTAAGACTGAAGCTTTCTTT; d_call: TRBD1; j_call: TRBJ1-1; clone_size: .; cdr3_length: 14; v_call: TRBV18
cdr3_aa: CASRLGQHAYF; cdr3_nt: TGTGCCAGCAGACTAGGACAGCATGCGTACTTC; d_call: .; j_call: TRBJ2-7; clone_size: .; cdr3_length: 11; v_call: TRBV6-5
cdr3_aa: CASNQGLAGANEQFF; cdr3_nt: TGTGCCAGCAACCAGGGACTAGCGGGAGCCAATGAGCAGTTCTTC; d_call: TRBD2; j_call: TRBJ2-1; clone_size: .; cdr3_length: 15; v_call: TRBV6-5
cdr3_aa: CAWGSGTSGLQETQYF; cdr3_nt: TGTGCCTGGGGTTCCGGGACTAGCGGGCTCCAAGAGACCCAGTACTTC; d_call: TRBD2; j_call: TRBJ2-5; clone_size: .; cdr3_length: 16; v_call: TRBV30
cdr3_aa: CASGEGANVLTF; cdr3_nt: TGTGCCAGCGGGGAGGGGGCCAACGTCCTGACTTTC; d_call: .; j_call: TRBJ2-6; clone_size: .; cdr3_length: 12; v_call: TRBV6-5
cdr3_aa: CASSIEGRSPEAFF; cdr3_nt: TGTGCCAGTAGTATAGAGGGTCGATCCCCTGAAGCTTTCTTT; d_call: .; j_call: TRBJ1-1; clone_size: few; cdr3_length: 14; v_call: TRBV19
cdr3_aa: CASSHGTGGPDTQYF; cdr3_nt: TGTGCCAGCAGCCATGGGACAGGGGGGCCAGATACGCAGTATTTT; d_call: TRBD1; j_call: TRBJ2-3; clone_size: few; cdr3_length: 15; v_call: TRBV7-9
cdr3_aa: CAISIGGGNQPQHF; cdr3_nt: TGTGCCATCAGTATAGGAGGGGGAAATCAGCCCCAGCATTTT; d_call: .; j_call: TRBJ1-5; clone_size: .; cdr3_length: 14; v_call: TRBV10-3
cdr3_aa: CASSPWTDQETQYF; cdr3_nt: TGCGCCAGCAGCCCGTGGACAGATCAAGAGACCCAGTACTTC; d_call: .; j_call: TRBJ2-5; clone_size: .; cdr3_length: 14; v_call: TRBV5-1
cdr3_aa: CASGQGIGQPQHF; cdr3_nt: TGTGCCTCGGGACAGGGGATTGGTCAGCCCCAGCATTTT; d_call: TRBD1; j_call: TRBJ1-5; clone_size: .; cdr3_length: 13; v_call: TRBV30
cdr3_aa: CASSLVAGGRHEQFF; cdr3_nt: TGTGCCAGCAGCTTAGTAGCGGGAGGTCGACATGAGCAGTTCTTC; d_call: TRBD2; j_call: TRBJ2-1; clone_size: .; cdr3_length: 15; v_call: TRBV7-9
cdr3_aa: CASSRIERPTEAFF; cdr3_nt: TGTGCCAGCAGCCGCATCGAACGCCCCACCGAAGCTTTCTTT; d_call: .; j_call: TRBJ1-1; clone_size: .; cdr3_length: 14; v_call: TRBV7-9
cdr3_aa: CASSLSSGSETGELFF; cdr3_nt: TGTGCCAGCAGCTTGTCCTCCGGGAGTGAAACCGGGGAGCTGTTTTTT; d_call: .; j_call: TRBJ2-2; clone_size: .; cdr3_length: 16; v_call: TRBV5-4
cdr3_aa: CASGLLGSAEAFF; cdr3_nt: TGTGCTAGTGGTTTGTTGGGGAGCGCTGAAGCTTTCTTT; d_call: .; j_call: TRBJ1-1; clone_size: .; cdr3_length: 13; v_call: TRBV12-5
cdr3_aa: CAISDDLNTEAFF; cdr3_nt: TGTGCCATCAGTGACGATTTGAACACTGAAGCTTTCTTT; d_call: .; j_call: TRBJ1-1; clone_size: .; cdr3_length: 13; v_call: TRBV10-3
cdr3_aa: CASSNAGDGANVLTF; cdr3_nt: TGTGCCAGCAGCAATGCAGGGGATGGGGCCAACGTCCTGACTTTC; d_call: .; j_call: TRBJ2-6; clone_size: .; cdr3_length: 15; v_call: TRBV7-9
cdr3_aa: CASSSSGVYLEQYF; cdr3_nt: TGTGCCAGCAGCTCTTCCGGGGTGTATCTAGAGCAGTACTTC; d_call: .; j_call: TRBJ2-7; clone_size: .; cdr3_length: 14; v_call: TRBV7-8
cdr3_aa: CASSSGTDTQYF; cdr3_nt: TGTGCCAGCAGCTCGGGCACAGATACGCAGTATTTT; d_call: .; j_call: TRBJ2-3; clone_size: .; cdr3_length: 12; v_call: TRBV11-2
cdr3_aa: CASRIGTTSYEQYF; cdr3_nt: TGTGCCAGCAGGATAGGAACGACCTCCTACGAGCAGTACTTC; d_call: .; j_call: TRBJ2-7; clone_size: .; cdr3_length: 14; v_call: TRBV27
cdr3_aa: CAISESVNPGANVLTF; cdr3_nt: TGTGCCATCAGTGAGTCGGTGAATCCTGGGGCCAACGTCCTGACTTTC; d_call: .; j_call: TRBJ2-6; clone_size: once; cdr3_length: 16; v_call: TRBV10-3
cdr3_aa: CASSPRGFDEQYF; cdr3_nt: TGTGCCAGTAGTCCTCGGGGTTTCGACGAGCAGTACTTC; d_call: .; j_call: TRBJ2-7; clone_size: .; cdr3_length: 13; v_call: TRBV19
cdr3_aa: CARGQTGELFF; cdr3_nt: TGTGCCCGCGGACAGACCGGGGAGCTGTTTTTT; d_call: .; j_call: TRBJ2-2; clone_size: .; cdr3_length: 11; v_call: TRBV2
cdr3_aa: CASSFEGAQDTQYF; cdr3_nt: TGTGCCAGCAGCTTTGAGGGAGCACAAGATACGCAGTATTTT; d_call: .; j_call: TRBJ2-3; clone_size: .; cdr3_length: 14; v_call: TRBV7-8
cdr3_aa: CASSKIGVGSQETQYF; cdr3_nt: TGTGCCAGCAGCAAAATCGGGGTGGGGTCACAAGAGACCCAGTACTTC; d_call: .; j_call: TRBJ2-5; clone_size: few; cdr3_length: 16; v_call: TRBV21-1